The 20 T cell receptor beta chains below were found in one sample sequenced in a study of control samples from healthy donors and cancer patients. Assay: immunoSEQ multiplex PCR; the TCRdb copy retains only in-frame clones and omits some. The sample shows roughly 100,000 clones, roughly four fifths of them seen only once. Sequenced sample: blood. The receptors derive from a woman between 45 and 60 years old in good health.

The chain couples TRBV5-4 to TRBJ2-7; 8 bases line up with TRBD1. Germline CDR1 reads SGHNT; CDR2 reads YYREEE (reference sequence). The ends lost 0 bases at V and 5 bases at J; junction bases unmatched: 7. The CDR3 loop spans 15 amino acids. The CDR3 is CASSLDAGGLDEQYF. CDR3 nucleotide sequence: TGTGCCAGCAGCTTGGACGCAGGGGGCCTCGACGAGCAGTACTTC.

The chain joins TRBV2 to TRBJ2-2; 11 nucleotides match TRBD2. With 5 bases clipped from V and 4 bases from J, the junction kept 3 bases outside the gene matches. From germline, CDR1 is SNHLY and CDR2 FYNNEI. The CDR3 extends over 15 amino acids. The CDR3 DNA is TGTGCCAGCAGTAAACTAGCGGGAGCCACCGGGGAGCTGTTTTTT. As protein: CASSKLAGATGELFF.

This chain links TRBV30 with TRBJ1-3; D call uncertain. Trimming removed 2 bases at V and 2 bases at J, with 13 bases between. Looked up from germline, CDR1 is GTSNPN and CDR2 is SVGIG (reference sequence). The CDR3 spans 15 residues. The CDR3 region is CAWSNEARAGNTIYF. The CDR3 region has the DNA TGTGCCTGGAGTAATGAGGCACGAGCTGGAAACACCATATATTTT.

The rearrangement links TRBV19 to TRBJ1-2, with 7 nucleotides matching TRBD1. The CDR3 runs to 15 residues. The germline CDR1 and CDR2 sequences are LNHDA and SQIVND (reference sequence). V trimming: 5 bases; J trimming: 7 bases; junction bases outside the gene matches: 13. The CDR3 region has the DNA TGTGCCAGTAGTCCCCTAGGGCAGGGGGAGAGTGGCTACACCTTC. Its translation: CASSPLGQGESGYTF. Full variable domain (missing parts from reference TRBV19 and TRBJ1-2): DGGITQSPKYLFRKEGQNVTLSCEQNLNHDAMYWYRQDPGQGLRLIYYSQIVNDFQKGDIAEGYSVSREKKESFPLTVTSAQKNPTAFYLCASSPLGQGESGYTFGSGTRLTVV.

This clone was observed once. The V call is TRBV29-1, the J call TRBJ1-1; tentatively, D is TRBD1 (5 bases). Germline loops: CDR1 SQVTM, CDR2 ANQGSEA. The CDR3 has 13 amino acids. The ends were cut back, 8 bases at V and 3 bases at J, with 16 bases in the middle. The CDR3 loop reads CSTPGGGYTEAFF. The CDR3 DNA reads TGCAGCACCCCCGGGGGGGGGTACACTGAAGCTTTCTTT.

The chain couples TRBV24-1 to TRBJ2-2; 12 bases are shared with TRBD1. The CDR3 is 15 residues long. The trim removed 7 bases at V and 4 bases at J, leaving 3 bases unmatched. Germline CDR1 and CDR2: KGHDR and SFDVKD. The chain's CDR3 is CATRGTGGLTGELFF. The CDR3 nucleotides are TGTGCCACCAGAGGGACAGGGGGCCTCACCGGGGAGCTGTTTTTT.

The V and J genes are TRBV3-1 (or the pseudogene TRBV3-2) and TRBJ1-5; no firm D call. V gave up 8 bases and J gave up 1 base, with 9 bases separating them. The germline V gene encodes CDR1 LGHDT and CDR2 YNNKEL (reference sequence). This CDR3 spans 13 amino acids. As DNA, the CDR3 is TGTGCCAGCGGCGCCAAGAGCAATCAGCCCCAGCATTTT. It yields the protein CASGAKSNQPQHF.

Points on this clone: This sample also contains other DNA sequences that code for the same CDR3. The CDR3 here is CASSLILAGGDTQYF. The CDR3 region has the DNA TGTGCCAGCAGCTTAATACTAGCGGGGGGAGATACGCAGTATTTT. This sequence joins TRBV7-2 and TRBJ2-3, with 12 bases fitting TRBD2. Germline CDR1 SGHTA, CDR2 FQGNSA. J was trimmed by 5 bases and V by 2 bases; bases with no gene match: 2. The CDR3 has 15 residues.

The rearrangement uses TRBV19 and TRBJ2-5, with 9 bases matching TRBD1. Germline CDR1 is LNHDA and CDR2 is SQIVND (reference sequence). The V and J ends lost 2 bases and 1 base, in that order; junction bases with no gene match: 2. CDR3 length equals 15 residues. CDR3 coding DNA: TGTGCCAGTAGTATAATGGGACAGGGCCAAGAGACCCAGTACTTC. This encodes CASSIMGQGQETQYF.

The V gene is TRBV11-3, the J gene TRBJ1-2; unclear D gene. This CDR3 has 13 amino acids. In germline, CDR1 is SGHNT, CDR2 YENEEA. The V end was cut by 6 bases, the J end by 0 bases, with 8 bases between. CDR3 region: CASSPNTNYGYTF. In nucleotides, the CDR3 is TGTGCCAGCAGTCCGAACACTAACTATGGCTACACCTTC. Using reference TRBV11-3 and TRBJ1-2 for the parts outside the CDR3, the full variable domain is EAGVVQSPRYKIIEKKQPVAFWCNPISGHNTLYWYLQNLGQGPELLIRYENEEAVDDSQLPKDRFSAERLKGVDSTLKIQPAELGDSAVYLCASSPNTNYGYTFGSGTRLTVV.

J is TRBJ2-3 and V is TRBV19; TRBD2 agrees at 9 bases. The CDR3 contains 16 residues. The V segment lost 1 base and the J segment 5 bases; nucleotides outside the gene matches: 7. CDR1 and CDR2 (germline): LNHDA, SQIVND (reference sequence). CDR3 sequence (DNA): TGTGCCAGTAGTATAGTGGCTAGCGGGGAGGTAGATACGCAGTATTTT. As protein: CASSIVASGEVDTQYF.

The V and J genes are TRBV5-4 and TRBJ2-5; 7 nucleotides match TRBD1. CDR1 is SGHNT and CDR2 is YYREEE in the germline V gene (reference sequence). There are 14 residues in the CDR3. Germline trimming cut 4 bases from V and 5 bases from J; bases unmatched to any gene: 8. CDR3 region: CASSAEQGRETQYF. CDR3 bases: TGTGCCAGCAGCGCCGAACAGGGGCGGGAGACCCAGTACTTC.

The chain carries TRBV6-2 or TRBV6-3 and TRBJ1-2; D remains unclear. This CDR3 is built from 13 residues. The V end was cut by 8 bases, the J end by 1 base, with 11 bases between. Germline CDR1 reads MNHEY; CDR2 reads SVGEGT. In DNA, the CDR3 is TGTGCCAGCGGTTTGGGATATAACTATGGCTACACCTTC. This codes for CASGLGYNYGYTF.

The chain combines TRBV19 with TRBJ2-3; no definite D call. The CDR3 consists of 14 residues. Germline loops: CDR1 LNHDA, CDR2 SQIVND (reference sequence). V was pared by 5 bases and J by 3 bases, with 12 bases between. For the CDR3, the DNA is TGTGCCAGTAGTCTAATGGGTGTTACAGATACGCAGTATTTT. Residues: CASSLMGVTDTQYF.

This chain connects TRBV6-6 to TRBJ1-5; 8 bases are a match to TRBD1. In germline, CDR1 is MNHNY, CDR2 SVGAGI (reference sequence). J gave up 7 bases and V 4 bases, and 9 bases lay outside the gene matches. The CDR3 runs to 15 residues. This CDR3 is CASSWNRGREQPQHF. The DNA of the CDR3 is TGTGCCAGCAGTTGGAACAGGGGGAGGGAGCAGCCCCAGCATTTT.

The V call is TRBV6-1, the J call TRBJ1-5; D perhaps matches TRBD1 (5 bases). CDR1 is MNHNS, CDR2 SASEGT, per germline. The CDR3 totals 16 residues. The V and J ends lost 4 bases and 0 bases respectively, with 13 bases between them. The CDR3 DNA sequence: TGTGCCAGCAGTGGATGGGACGGACGTAGCAATCAGCCCCAGCATTTT. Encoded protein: CASSGWDGRSNQPQHF.

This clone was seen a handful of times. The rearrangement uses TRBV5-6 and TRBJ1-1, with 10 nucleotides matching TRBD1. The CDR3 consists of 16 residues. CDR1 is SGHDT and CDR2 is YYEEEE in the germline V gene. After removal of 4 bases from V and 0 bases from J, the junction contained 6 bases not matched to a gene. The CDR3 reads CASSRGTGVMNTEAFF. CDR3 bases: TGTGCCAGCAGCCGAGGGACAGGGGTTATGAACACTGAAGCTTTCTTT.

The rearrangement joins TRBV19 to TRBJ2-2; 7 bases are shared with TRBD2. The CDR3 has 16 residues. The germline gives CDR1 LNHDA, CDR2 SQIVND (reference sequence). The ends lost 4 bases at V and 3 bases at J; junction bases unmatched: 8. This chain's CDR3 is CASSTRGLPYTGELFF. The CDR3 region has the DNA TGTGCCAGTAGTACCCGGGGACTACCTTACACCGGGGAGCTGTTTTTT.

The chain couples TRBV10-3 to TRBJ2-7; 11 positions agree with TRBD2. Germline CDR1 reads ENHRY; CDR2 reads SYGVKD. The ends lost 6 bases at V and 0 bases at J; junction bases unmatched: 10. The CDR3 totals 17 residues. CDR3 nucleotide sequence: TGTGCCATCAGACCGGGACTAGCGGCCACTAGCTCCTACGAGCAGTACTTC. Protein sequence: CAIRPGLAATSSYEQYF.

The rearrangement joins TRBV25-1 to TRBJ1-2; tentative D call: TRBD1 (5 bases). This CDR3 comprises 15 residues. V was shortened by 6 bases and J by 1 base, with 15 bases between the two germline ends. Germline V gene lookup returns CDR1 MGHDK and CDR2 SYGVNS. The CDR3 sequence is CASSLGQGGNYGYTF. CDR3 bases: TGTGCCAGCAGCCTCGGCCAGGGTGGTAACTATGGCTACACCTTC.